This is a list of T cell receptor beta chains from one sample in a study of identical twins. TCRdb re-derived calls from the 5' RACE reads in MiXCR, one entry per CDR3 protein. The sample yields about 890,000 distinct CDR3 sequences, around an eighth seen once. These sequences were also reported in another study, on yellow fever vaccine responses in identical twins.

Sequences were obtained from PBMCs. The receptors here all came from a woman aged 18-29 years in good health. Both conserved end residues are trimmed from each CDR3.

v_call: TRBV6-2/TRBV6-3; j_call: TRBJ1-6; cdr3_aa: ASETAYNSPLH
v_call: TRBV29-1; j_call: TRBJ1-1; cdr3_aa: SVEMTVNTEAF
v_call: TRBV20-1; j_call: TRBJ2-6; cdr3_aa: TTSHRDGISGANVLT
v_call: TRBV28; j_call: TRBJ1-4; cdr3_aa: ASSALATNEKLF
v_call: TRBV20-1; j_call: TRBJ2-1; cdr3_aa: SARDWTVPDEQF
v_call: TRBV12-3/TRBV12-4; j_call: TRBJ2-1; cdr3_aa: ASSSFGYEGRNEQF
v_call: TRBV29-1; j_call: TRBJ1-1; cdr3_aa: SVQRMNTEAF
v_call: TRBV5-1; j_call: TRBJ2-5; cdr3_aa: ASSLNGQQETQY
v_call: TRBV5-1; j_call: TRBJ2-7; cdr3_aa: ASSGSGSWYSYEQY
v_call: TRBV2; j_call: TRBJ2-5; cdr3_aa: ASNGGIGETQY
v_call: TRBV4-1; j_call: TRBJ2-3; cdr3_aa: ASSQSPRTGLEAQDTQY
v_call: TRBV10-3; j_call: TRBJ2-5; cdr3_aa: AIRKDQQSAQY
v_call: TRBV6-5; j_call: TRBJ2-5; cdr3_aa: ASSYWGLQETQY
v_call: TRBV7-8; j_call: TRBJ1-6; cdr3_aa: ASSLEARSPLH
v_call: TRBV29-1; j_call: TRBJ2-3; cdr3_aa: SARGGESTDTQY
v_call: TRBV12-3/TRBV12-4; j_call: TRBJ2-1; cdr3_aa: ASSFGFREQF
v_call: TRBV6-1; j_call: TRBJ1-1; cdr3_aa: ASSEWGSDTEAF
v_call: TRBV12-3/TRBV12-4; j_call: TRBJ2-1; cdr3_aa: ASSLILQGGHEQF
v_call: TRBV6-5; j_call: TRBJ2-2; cdr3_aa: ASSYSIRGEETTGELF
v_call: TRBV12-2; j_call: TRBJ1-1; cdr3_aa: ASRSDRGERATWAF
v_call: TRBV14; j_call: TRBJ2-1; cdr3_aa: ASSQYRGGSYNEQF
v_call: TRBV28; j_call: TRBJ1-1; cdr3_aa: ASSPLGQGVGTEAF
v_call: TRBV5-6; j_call: TRBJ2-5; cdr3_aa: ASSLYGGAGTQY
v_call: TRBV3-1; j_call: TRBJ2-1; cdr3_aa: ASSQYGTNYNEQF
v_call: TRBV12-3/TRBV12-4; j_call: TRBJ2-5; cdr3_aa: ASRIAGSQETQY
v_call: TRBV28; j_call: TRBJ1-5; cdr3_aa: ASSLGQPSNQPQH
v_call: TRBV6-5; j_call: TRBJ1-1; cdr3_aa: ASSYSGGARTEAF
v_call: TRBV29-1; j_call: TRBJ2-3; cdr3_aa: SVNRGVSDTQY
v_call: TRBV4-2; j_call: TRBJ2-1; cdr3_aa: ASSQEEALPSEQF
v_call: TRBV28; j_call: TRBJ2-5; cdr3_aa: ASSSWVTGGGQETQY
v_call: TRBV2; j_call: TRBJ2-3; cdr3_aa: ASSHPGPATDTQY
v_call: TRBV12-3/TRBV12-4; j_call: TRBJ2-4; cdr3_aa: ASILRDIQY
v_call: TRBV20-1; j_call: TRBJ2-2; cdr3_aa: SASQVNGQGNTGELF
v_call: TRBV12-3/TRBV12-4; j_call: TRBJ1-1; cdr3_aa: ASSLRLAVNTEAF
v_call: TRBV20-1; j_call: TRBJ2-1; cdr3_aa: NPPKKTGVGEQF
v_call: TRBV20-1; j_call: TRBJ1-1; cdr3_aa: SARVRQNEAF
v_call: TRBV20-1; j_call: TRBJ1-4; cdr3_aa: SASPGHPTNEKLF
v_call: TRBV27; j_call: TRBJ2-1; cdr3_aa: ASSFRAEPSYNEQF
v_call: TRBV18; j_call: TRBJ2-5; cdr3_aa: ASSPLGLADQETQY
v_call: TRBV20-1; j_call: TRBJ1-5; cdr3_aa: SAPSGLSNQPQH
v_call: TRBV27; j_call: TRBJ2-1; cdr3_aa: ATLPRTGGYNEQF
v_call: TRBV20-1; j_call: TRBJ2-5; cdr3_aa: SAPSGTEQTQY
v_call: TRBV20-1; j_call: TRBJ2-5; cdr3_aa: SARDLVLWGETQY
v_call: TRBV3-1; j_call: TRBJ2-1; cdr3_aa: ASSQIGLAHNEQF
v_call: TRBV19; j_call: TRBJ2-4; cdr3_aa: ASSIPGTIDIQY
v_call: TRBV10-2; j_call: TRBJ2-7; cdr3_aa: ATQFRASGNYEQY
v_call: TRBV24-1; j_call: TRBJ2-1; cdr3_aa: ATSDYRDRSYEQF
v_call: TRBV12-3/TRBV12-4; j_call: TRBJ2-1; cdr3_aa: ASSPAPGTGWQSYNEQF
v_call: TRBV7-9; j_call: TRBJ2-7; cdr3_aa: ASTLWSSQGINEQY
v_call: TRBV5-1; j_call: TRBJ2-3; cdr3_aa: ASRSFTGGTDTQY
v_call: TRBV27; j_call: TRBJ2-1; cdr3_aa: ASSQLAGGRNEQF
v_call: TRBV12-3/TRBV12-4; j_call: TRBJ2-7; cdr3_aa: ASTLAVSYEQY
v_call: TRBV24-1; j_call: TRBJ2-1; cdr3_aa: ATSELAAPGNEQF
v_call: TRBV9; j_call: TRBJ2-1; cdr3_aa: ASSLLWTSGSNEQF
v_call: TRBV20-1; j_call: TRBJ2-7; cdr3_aa: SAWTSGNNEQY
v_call: TRBV4-2; j_call: TRBJ2-4; cdr3_aa: ASSPSGGVGLENIQY
v_call: TRBV14; j_call: TRBJ2-1; cdr3_aa: ASSQFTGQGGNEQF
v_call: TRBV20-1; j_call: TRBJ2-3; cdr3_aa: SVRRLASTDTQY
v_call: TRBV10-3; j_call: TRBJ2-1; cdr3_aa: AISATSGEINNEQF
v_call: TRBV19; j_call: TRBJ2-1; cdr3_aa: ASSATGMVDEQF